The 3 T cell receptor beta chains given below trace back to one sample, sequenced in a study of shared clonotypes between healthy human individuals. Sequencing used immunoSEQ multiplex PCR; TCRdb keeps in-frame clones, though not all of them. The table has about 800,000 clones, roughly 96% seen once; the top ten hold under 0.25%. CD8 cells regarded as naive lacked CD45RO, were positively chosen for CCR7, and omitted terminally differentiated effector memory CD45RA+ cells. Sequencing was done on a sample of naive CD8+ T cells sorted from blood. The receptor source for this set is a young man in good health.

DNA of the CDR3: TGTGCCAGCAGCCTCGGACAGGGAGGGGTGACTGAAGCTTTCTTT. Translated: CASSLGQGGVTEAFF. This chain uses TRBV6-5 with TRBJ1-1; the match to TRBD1 covers 8 bases. With V trimmed by 6 bases and J by 5 bases, 11 bases remained unmatched. From germline, CDR1 is MNHEY and CDR2 SVGAGI. This CDR3 has 15 amino acids.

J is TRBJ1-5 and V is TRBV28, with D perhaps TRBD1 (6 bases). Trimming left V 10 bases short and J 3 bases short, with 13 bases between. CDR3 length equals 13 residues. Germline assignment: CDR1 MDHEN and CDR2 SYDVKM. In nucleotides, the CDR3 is TGTGCCAATTCTCAGGGGAACAATCAGCCCCAGCATTTT. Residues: CANSQGNNQPQHF.

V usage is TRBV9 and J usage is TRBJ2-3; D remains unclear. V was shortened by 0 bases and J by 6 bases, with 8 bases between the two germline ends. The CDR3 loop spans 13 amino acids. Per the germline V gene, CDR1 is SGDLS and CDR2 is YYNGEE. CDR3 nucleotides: TGTGCCAGCAGCGTAGGCGGATGGGATACGCAGTATTTT. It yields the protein CASSVGGWDTQYF.